The T cell receptor beta chain described here comes from a study of T cell responses to AZD1222 COVID-19 vaccine. Study information: Timing groups of about 4 and about 12 weeks for second doses were pooled.

The repertoire was sequenced with immunoSEQ multiplex PCR; TCRdb's copy has only in-frame clones and lacks some. The sample carries 70,000 to 90,000 clones, roughly 80% recorded once. The length of the CDR3 is 13 residues. V shed 5 bases and J 3 bases; nucleotides not matched to a gene: 2. Germline CDR1 LGHNA, CDR2 YSLEER. The TCR comes from an adult in good health. V is TRBV4-3 and J is TRBJ2-5; TRBD1 matches at 8 bases. The sequencing here drew on peripheral blood, taken on day 0 of AZD1222 vaccination. The CDR3 nucleotides are TGCGCCAGCAGCGAGGGACAGGAAGAGACCCAGTACTTC. Protein: CASSEGQEETQYF.